The rows below give T cell receptor beta chains drawn from one sample of a study of early T cells in non-severe SARS-CoV-2 infection. TCRdb independently ran MiXCR on the 5' RACE reads; one entry per CDR3 protein. The sample shows about 61,000 distinct CDR3 sequences, 8.5% to 9.5% of them seen only once. Sequencing was carried out using whole blood. The origin of the receptors is an adult who was a healthcare worker with PCR-confirmed SARS-CoV-2 infection or an uninfected control (not recorded which). Both conserved end residues are trimmed from each CDR3. The order of the fields is V gene, D gene, J gene, CDR3 protein. A D gene is named only where the DNA matches it firmly.

v_gene: TRBV7-3
d_gene: NA
j_gene: TRBJ1-1
CDR3aa: ASSLRTNTEAF

v_gene: TRBV3-1
d_gene: TRBD2
j_gene: TRBJ2-4
CDR3aa: ASSQDGTRTKNIQY

v_gene: TRBV12-3/TRBV12-4
d_gene: NA
j_gene: TRBJ1-2
CDR3aa: AIKLRRGTYKGYT

v_gene: TRBV12-5
d_gene: TRBD1
j_gene: TRBJ1-1
CDR3aa: ASGFDRATEAF

v_gene: TRBV4-2
d_gene: TRBD2
j_gene: TRBJ2-5
CDR3aa: ASSQVGLAGVQETQY

v_gene: TRBV21-1
d_gene: NA
j_gene: TRBJ2-3
CDR3aa: ASSVTSGGEDTQY

v_gene: TRBV2
d_gene: NA
j_gene: TRBJ2-1
CDR3aa: ASSERVDRF

v_gene: TRBV6-1
d_gene: TRBD2
j_gene: TRBJ2-3
CDR3aa: ASTPITSGDPDTQY

v_gene: TRBV24-1
d_gene: NA
j_gene: TRBJ2-1
CDR3aa: ATSETTREQF

v_gene: TRBV20-1
d_gene: NA
j_gene: TRBJ2-3
CDR3aa: SAPNEGGTDTQY

v_gene: TRBV4-1
d_gene: NA
j_gene: TRBJ1-5
CDR3aa: ASSQENQPQH

v_gene: TRBV7-3
d_gene: NA
j_gene: TRBJ2-5
CDR3aa: ASSLRNRPFETQY

v_gene: TRBV7-6
d_gene: NA
j_gene: TRBJ2-3
CDR3aa: ASSSRGGGQEY

v_gene: TRBV27
d_gene: NA
j_gene: TRBJ2-1
CDR3aa: ASSHPGPHTSEQF

v_gene: TRBV3-1
d_gene: NA
j_gene: TRBJ1-2
CDR3aa: ASSQDSLGVGYT

v_gene: TRBV5-4
d_gene: NA
j_gene: TRBJ2-5
CDR3aa: ASSSGVAPQETQY

v_gene: TRBV5-1
d_gene: TRBD1
j_gene: TRBJ2-1
CDR3aa: ASSLGQGAVYEQF

v_gene: TRBV24-1
d_gene: TRBD1
j_gene: TRBJ1-2
CDR3aa: ATSDIGQGAAGYT

v_gene: TRBV29-1
d_gene: TRBD2
j_gene: TRBJ2-3
CDR3aa: SAAGTSGVGTDTQY

v_gene: TRBV4-1
d_gene: NA
j_gene: TRBJ1-6
CDR3aa: ASSQREEGFSPLH

v_gene: TRBV10-3
d_gene: TRBD2
j_gene: TRBJ2-1
CDR3aa: AISFSGGINEQF

v_gene: TRBV9
d_gene: NA
j_gene: TRBJ1-6
CDR3aa: ASSVGGQSDSPLH

v_gene: TRBV7-9
d_gene: NA
j_gene: TRBJ1-1
CDR3aa: ASRETTGGNTEAF

v_gene: TRBV5-1
d_gene: TRBD2
j_gene: TRBJ2-1
CDR3aa: ASSLGFLAGASSYNEQF

v_gene: TRBV11-2
d_gene: NA
j_gene: TRBJ2-1
CDR3aa: ASTRQELYNEQF